A selection of T cell receptor beta chains follows, all from one sample in a study of cytomegalovirus exposure and HLA in healthy donors. Assay used: immunoSEQ multiplex PCR; TCRdb lists only in-frame clones, some missing. The profile shows some 160,000 clones, 75% to 90% of them singletons. Sequencing input: PBMCs. The origin of the receptors is a male donor in good health and CMV-seropositive. Both conserved end residues are trimmed from each CDR3.

v_gene,j_gene,CDR3aa
TRBV29-1,TRBJ1-1,SADRGRLTEAF
TRBV6-6,TRBJ1-1,ASSYDRNTEAF
TRBV7-2,TRBJ2-3,ASIPGGGDTQY
TRBV6-6,TRBJ1-1,ASSYSEDTEAF
TRBV27,TRBJ2-1,ASRAGLAGGTYNEQF
TRBV28,TRBJ2-1,ASSLGRFSYNEQF
TRBV5-1,TRBJ2-5,ASSPRDRGGETQY
TRBV21-1,TRBJ2-3,ASSSRLAGGPADTQY
TRBV5-1,TRBJ2-7,ASSPGTGGSLVREQY
TRBV28,TRBJ2-3,ASSPMTGRSNTDTQY
TRBV11-3,TRBJ2-5,ASSPNLAGGPETQY
TRBV28,TRBJ2-1,ASTPHGRAEGEQF
TRBV5-4,TRBJ1-2,ASSLLVEADYGYT
TRBV6-6,TRBJ1-3,ATLQSNSGNTIY
TRBV5-4,TRBJ2-7,ASSTGPGGGPNEQY
TRBV6-1,TRBJ2-3,ASSEASSSYTDTQY
TRBV9,TRBJ2-7,ASSVAPTTSYEQY
TRBV7-9,TRBJ2-1,ASSLPPRLAGAHNEQF
TRBV29-1,TRBJ2-1,SVLSRAGGYNEQF
TRBV6-5,TRBJ2-7,ASSTGTKSYEQY
TRBV29-1,TRBJ2-2,SVTDRVTGELL
TRBV18,TRBJ2-3,ASSPLAPGGEGADTQY
TRBV5-1,TRBJ1-6,ASSLFADSYNSPLH
TRBV7-2,TRBJ1-6,ASSFGQGNSPLH
TRBV6-4,TRBJ2-4,ASRGEGDIQY
TRBV6-5,TRBJ2-2,ASSPLPTGELF
TRBV30,TRBJ1-3,AWSVQGTAWGSGNTIY
TRBV7-9,TRBJ1-5,ASSQQGIYQPQH
TRBV7-2,TRBJ1-3,ASSPGGAGNTIY
TRBV11-2,TRBJ2-7,ASSLDQSEQY
TRBV30,TRBJ2-7,AWEGQLYEQY
TRBV7-9,TRBJ2-7,ASSFGTSSAYEQY
TRBV28,TRBJ2-5,ASSLLRELGETQY
TRBV6-4,TRBJ1-1,ASTAGMNTEAF
TRBV5-4,TRBJ2-3,ASSLESSGRYGDTQY
TRBV7-2,TRBJ2-2,ASSFLSSGNIGELF
TRBV30,TRBJ2-2,AWSVLGIANTGELF
TRBV6-1,TRBJ1-5,ASSAQYNQPQH
TRBV6-1,TRBJ2-7,ATSLRGSWHEQY
TRBV7-2,TRBJ1-5,ASSLQYRQTKEGQPQH
TRBV5-1,TRBJ1-2,ASSTQGARDGYT
TRBV5-1,TRBJ2-7,ASSLGDRSPYEQY
TRBV9,TRBJ2-7,ASSVEAGNPPYEQY
TRBV5-1,TRBJ2-7,ASSFGVSYEQY
TRBV30,TRBJ2-2,AWSYRERESGELF
TRBV23-1,TRBJ2-1,ASSSLSGRAGNEQF
TRBV29-1,TRBJ2-1,SARYNEQF
TRBV11-3,TRBJ2-2,ASSLGTAGELF
TRBV30,TRBJ1-5,AWEGGSNQPQH
TRBV27,TRBJ1-5,ASSGFDQPQH
TRBV28,TRBJ2-4,ASSTGTSVVAKNIQY
TRBV4-2,TRBJ1-2,ASSLGTVHGYT
TRBV9,TRBJ1-2,ASSVEIQGGYGYT
TRBV9,TRBJ2-3,ASSPQGASLADTQY
TRBV9,TRBJ2-3,ASTSLRGTSGEGRTDTQY
TRBV6-5,TRBJ2-1,ASSRRGRAYNEQF
TRBV6-1,TRBJ2-1,ASPRTSGSWSEQF
TRBV7-8,TRBJ1-1,ASSLQGNTEAF